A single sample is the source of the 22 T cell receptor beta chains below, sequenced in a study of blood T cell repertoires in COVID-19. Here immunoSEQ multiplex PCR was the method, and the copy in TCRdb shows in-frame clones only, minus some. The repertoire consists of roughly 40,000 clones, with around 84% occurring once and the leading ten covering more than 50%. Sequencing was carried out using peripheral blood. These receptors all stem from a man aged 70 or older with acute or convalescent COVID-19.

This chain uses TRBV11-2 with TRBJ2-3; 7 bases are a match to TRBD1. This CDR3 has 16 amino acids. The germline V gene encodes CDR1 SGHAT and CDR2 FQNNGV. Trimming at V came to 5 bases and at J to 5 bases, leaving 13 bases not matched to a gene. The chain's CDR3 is CASSRGGQKTLDTQYF. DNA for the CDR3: TGTGCCAGCAGCCGAGGGGGACAGAAGACCCTAGATACGCAGTATTTT.

CDR3 loop: CASSLGPNTEAFF. CDR3 DNA sequence: TGTGCCAGCAGTTTGGGCCCTAACACTGAAGCTTTCTTT. The chain recombines TRBV12-3 or TRBV12-4 with TRBJ1-1; no firm D call. The length of the CDR3 is 13 residues. Between the trimmed V and J ends, which lost 3 bases and 2 bases, there was a span of 7 bases.

CDR3 protein: CAWREGPGELFF. For the CDR3, the DNA is TGTGCCTGGAGGGAGGGACCCGGGGAGCTGTTTTTT. The chain joins TRBV30 to TRBJ2-2; D may be TRBD2 (6 bases). V lost 3 bases to trimming and J lost 6 bases, with 8 bases between them. The CDR3 sequence is 12 residues long. Germline assignment: CDR1 GTSNPN and CDR2 SVGIG (reference sequence).

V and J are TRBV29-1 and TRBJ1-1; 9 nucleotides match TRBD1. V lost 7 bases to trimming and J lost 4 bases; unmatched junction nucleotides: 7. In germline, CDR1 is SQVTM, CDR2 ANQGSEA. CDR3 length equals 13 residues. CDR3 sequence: CSGTTGGGTEAFF. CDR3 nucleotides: TGCAGCGGGACCACAGGGGGCGGCACTGAAGCTTTCTTT.

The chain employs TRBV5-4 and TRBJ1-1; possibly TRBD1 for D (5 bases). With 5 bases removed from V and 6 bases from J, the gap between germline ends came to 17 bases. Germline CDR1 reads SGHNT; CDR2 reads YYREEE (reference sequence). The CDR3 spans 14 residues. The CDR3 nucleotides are TGTGCCAGCAGACAAGACAGTGGTATGGCTGAAGCTTTCTTT. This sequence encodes CASRQDSGMAEAFF.

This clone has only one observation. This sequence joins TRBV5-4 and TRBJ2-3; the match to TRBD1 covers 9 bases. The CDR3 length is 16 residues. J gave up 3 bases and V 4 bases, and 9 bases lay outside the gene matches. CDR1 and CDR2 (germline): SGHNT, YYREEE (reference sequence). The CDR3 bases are TGTGCCAGCAGCATCCTCCGGGACAGGGAGACAGATACGCAGTATTTT. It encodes CASSILRDRETDTQYF.

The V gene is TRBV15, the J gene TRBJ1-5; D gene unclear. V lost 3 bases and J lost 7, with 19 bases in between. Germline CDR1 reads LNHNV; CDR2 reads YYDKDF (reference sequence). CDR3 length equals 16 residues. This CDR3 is CATSRVLEGRGQPQHF. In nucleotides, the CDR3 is TGTGCCACCAGCAGGGTCCTCGAGGGTCGAGGGCAGCCCCAGCATTTT. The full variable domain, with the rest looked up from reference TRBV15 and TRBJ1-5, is DAMVIQNPRYQVTQFGKPVTLSCSQTLNHNVMYWYQQKSSQAPKLLFHYYDKDFNNEADTPDNFQSRRPNTSFCFLDIRSPGLGDTAMYLCATSRVLEGRGQPQHFGDGTRLSIL.

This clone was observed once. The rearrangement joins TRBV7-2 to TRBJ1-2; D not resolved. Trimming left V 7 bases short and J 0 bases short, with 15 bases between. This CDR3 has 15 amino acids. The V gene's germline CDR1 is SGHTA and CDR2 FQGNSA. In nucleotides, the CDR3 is TGTGCCAGCACCGCTGGTGGAGGCGCTAACTATGGCTACACCTTC. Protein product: CASTAGGGANYGYTF.

CDR3 in DNA: TGTGCCAGCAGCCAATCCCGGGATCAGCCCCAGCATTTT. It is translated as CASSQSRDQPQHF. This chain uses TRBV14 with TRBJ1-5; D is undetermined. CDR1 SGHDN and CDR2 FVKESK come from the germline V gene. The CDR3 covers 13 residues. Trimming removed 2 bases at V and 5 bases at J, with 7 bases between. The variable domain in full, with the rest retrieved from reference TRBV14 and TRBJ1-5, is EAGVTQFPSHSVIEKGQTVTLRCDPISGHDNLYWYRRVMGKEIKFLLHFVKESKQDESGMPNNRFLAERTGGTYSTLKVQPAELEDSGVYFCASSQSRDQPQHFGDGTRLSIL.

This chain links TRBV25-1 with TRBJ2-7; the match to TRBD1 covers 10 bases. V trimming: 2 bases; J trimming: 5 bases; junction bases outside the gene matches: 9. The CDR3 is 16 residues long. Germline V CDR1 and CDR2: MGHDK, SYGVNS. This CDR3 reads CASSEAGTGEYDEQYF. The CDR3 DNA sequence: TGTGCCAGCAGTGAAGCCGGGACAGGGGAATATGACGAGCAGTACTTC.

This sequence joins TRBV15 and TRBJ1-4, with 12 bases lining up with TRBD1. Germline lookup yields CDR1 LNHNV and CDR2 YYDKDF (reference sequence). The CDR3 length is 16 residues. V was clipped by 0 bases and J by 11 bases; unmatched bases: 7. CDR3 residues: CATSRDGTGGRRKLFF. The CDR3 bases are TGTGCCACCAGCAGAGATGGGACAGGGGGCAGGCGGAAACTGTTTTTT.

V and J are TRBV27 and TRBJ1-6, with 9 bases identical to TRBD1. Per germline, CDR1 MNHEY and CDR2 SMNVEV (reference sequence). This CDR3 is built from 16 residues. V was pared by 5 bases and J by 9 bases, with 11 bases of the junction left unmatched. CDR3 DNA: TGTGCCAGCAGTCAGATACCGGGACAGGGCGTTTCACCCCTCCACTTT. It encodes CASSQIPGQGVSPLHF.

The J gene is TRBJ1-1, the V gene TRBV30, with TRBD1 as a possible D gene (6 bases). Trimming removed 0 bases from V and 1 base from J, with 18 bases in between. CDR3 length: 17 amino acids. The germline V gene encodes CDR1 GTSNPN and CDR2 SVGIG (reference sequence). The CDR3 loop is CAWSVQGRGRWNTEAFF. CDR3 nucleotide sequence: TGTGCCTGGAGTGTACAGGGACGGGGAAGATGGAACACTGAAGCTTTCTTT.

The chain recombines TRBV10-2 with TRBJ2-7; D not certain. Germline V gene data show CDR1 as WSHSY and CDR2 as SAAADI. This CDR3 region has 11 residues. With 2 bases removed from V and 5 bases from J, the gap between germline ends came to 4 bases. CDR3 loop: CASSERDEQYF. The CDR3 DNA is TGCGCCAGCAGTGAGAGAGACGAGCAGTACTTC.

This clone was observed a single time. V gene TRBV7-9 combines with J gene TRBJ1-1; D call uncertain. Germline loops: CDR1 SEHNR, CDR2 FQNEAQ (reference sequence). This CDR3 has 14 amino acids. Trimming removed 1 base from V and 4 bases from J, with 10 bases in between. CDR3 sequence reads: CASSLDNGGTEAFF. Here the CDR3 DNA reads TGTGCCAGCAGCTTAGATAACGGTGGCACTGAAGCTTTCTTT.

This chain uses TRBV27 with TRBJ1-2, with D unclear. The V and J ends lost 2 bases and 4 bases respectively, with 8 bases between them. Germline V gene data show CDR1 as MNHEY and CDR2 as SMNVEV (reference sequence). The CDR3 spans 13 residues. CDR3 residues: CASSLNLGYGYTF. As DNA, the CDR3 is TGTGCCAGCAGTTTAAACCTCGGCTATGGCTACACCTTC.

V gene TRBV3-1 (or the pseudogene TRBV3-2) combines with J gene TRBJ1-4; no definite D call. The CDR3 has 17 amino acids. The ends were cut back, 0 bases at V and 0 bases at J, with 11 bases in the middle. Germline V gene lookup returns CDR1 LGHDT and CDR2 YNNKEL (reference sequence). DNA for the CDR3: TGTGCCAGCAGCCAAGATCAGCGCGGATCAACTAATGAAAAACTGTTTTTT. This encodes CASSQDQRGSTNEKLFF.

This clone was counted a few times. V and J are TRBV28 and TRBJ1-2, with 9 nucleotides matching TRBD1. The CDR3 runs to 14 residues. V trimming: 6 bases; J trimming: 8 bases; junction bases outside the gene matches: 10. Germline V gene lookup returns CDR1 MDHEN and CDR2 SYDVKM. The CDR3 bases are TGTGCCAGCAGGACACCGGGACAGGGAGGCGGCTACACCTTC. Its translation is CASRTPGQGGGYTF.

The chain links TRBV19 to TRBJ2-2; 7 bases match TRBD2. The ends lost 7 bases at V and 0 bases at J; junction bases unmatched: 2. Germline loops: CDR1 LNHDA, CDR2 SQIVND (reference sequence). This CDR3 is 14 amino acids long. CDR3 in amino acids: CASISGANTGELFF. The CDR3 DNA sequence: TGTGCCAGTATCAGCGGGGCGAACACCGGGGAGCTGTTTTTT.

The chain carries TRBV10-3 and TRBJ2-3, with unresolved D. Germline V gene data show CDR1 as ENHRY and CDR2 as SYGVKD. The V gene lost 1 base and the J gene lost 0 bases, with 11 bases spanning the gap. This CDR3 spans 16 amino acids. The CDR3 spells CAISEFALRSTDTQYF. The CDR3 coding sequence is TGTGCCATCAGTGAGTTCGCCTTACGGAGCACAGATACGCAGTATTTT.

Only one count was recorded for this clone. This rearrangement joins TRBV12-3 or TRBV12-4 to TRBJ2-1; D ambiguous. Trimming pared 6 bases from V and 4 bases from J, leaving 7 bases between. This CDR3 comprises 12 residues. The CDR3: CASRSGYNEQFF. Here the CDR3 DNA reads TGTGCCAGCAGGTCCGGGTACAATGAGCAGTTCTTC.

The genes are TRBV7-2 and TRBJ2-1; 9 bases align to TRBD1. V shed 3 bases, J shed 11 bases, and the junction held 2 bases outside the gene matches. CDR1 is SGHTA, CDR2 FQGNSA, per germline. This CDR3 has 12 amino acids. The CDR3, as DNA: TGTGCCAGCAGCTTGGGACAGGGACAGCAGTTCTTC. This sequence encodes CASSLGQGQQFF.